This T cell receptor (beta chain) was documented in a study of breast tumors, draining lymph nodes, adjacent tissues. This clonotype was seen ten or more times. The antigen remains undetermined. TCRdb re-called the multiplex PCR reads through MiXCR, storing one row per CDR3 protein. The table records 90,000 to 120,000 distinct CDR3 sequences, less than 25% of them present only once. Study-wide findings and caveats: Tumor T cell lymph node origin was a supported hypothesis, not proven.

Breast cancer patients provided tissue from their axillary draining lymph nodes. The receptor was derived from a female donor with breast cancer. Some clones in this sample may be carry-over from other donors' samples. The specimen was axillary lymph node tissue.

In DNA, the CDR3 is TGTGCCAGTAGCCCAAGAGGCTACTCTAACTATGGCTACACCTTC. This translates into CASSPRGYSNYGYTF. The chain joins TRBV19 to TRBJ1-2; D gene ambiguous. V lost 6 bases and J 0 bases, leaving 14 bases between the germline ends. This CDR3 has 15 residues. The V gene's germline CDR1 is LNHDA and CDR2 SQIVND (reference sequence).